The text below deals with one T cell receptor (beta chain). Its target is not known. This sample is part of a study of cytomegalovirus exposure and HLA in healthy donors. Study-level points and caveats: Most sequenced TCRs were rare (though some public TCRs occurred in many donors).

This CDR3 is built from 14 residues. The germline V gene has CDR1 MGHRA and CDR2 YSYEKL. V lost 4 bases and J 4 bases, leaving 13 bases between the germline ends. Some clones are missing from TCRdb's copy, which holds only in-frame ones; the method was immunoSEQ multiplex PCR. The table has 150,000 or so clones, 70% to 90% seen once. The chain employs TRBV4-1 and TRBJ1-2; a weak D match, TRBD1 (5 bases). The sequencing sample was made of PBMCs. This clonotype was sampled from a man under 40 in good health and CMV-seropositive. In DNA, the CDR3 is TGCGCCAGCAGCCCCACCTGGGGCAGCTATGGCTACACCTTC. As protein: CASSPTWGSYGYTF.